This TCR beta chain was captured by sequencing in a study of beta chain features in type 1 diabetes. CDR1 and CDR2 (germline): SGDLS, YYNGEE. Trimming at V came to 0 bases and at J to 1 base, leaving 6 bases not matched to a gene. The CDR3 loop spans 17 amino acids. About this clone itself: What it binds is not known.

All of the isolated RNA was reverse transcribed, so expressed TCRB transcripts were sequenced. TCRdb keeps only in-frame clones here, not all; method: immunoSEQ multiplex PCR. The data show 150,000 or so clones, 63% seen once. It was one heparinised blood draw, averaging roughly 120 mL, that each donor gave. General study results and limits: Type 1 diabetes patients had TCRB CDR3s that were shorter (moderately but significantly so) in all four CD4+ subsets.

The TCR sequence derives from a man under 40 with type 1 diabetes. Sequences were obtained from naive CD4+ T cells from blood. The chain has TRBV9 and TRBJ2-3; 9 bases are shared with TRBD2. The CDR3 nucleotides read TGTGCCAGCAGCGTAGATGGATTAGCGGGGGGCACAGATACGCAGTATTTT. Translating gives CASSVDGLAGGTDTQYF.